This T cell receptor (beta chain) was identified in a study of CD8+ T cells in alopecia areata. About the study: The investigators scored severity in treated patients by the percentage of affected scalp area.

General study results and limits: Tofacitinib yielded significantly lower scalp clonality and fewer expanded CD8+ clones among the top 100. Scalp and blood samples kept many expanded lesional clones throughout tofacitinib.

Described treatment: oral pan-JAK inhibitor, 5-10 mg twice daily. Extraction of RNA preceded its reverse transcription into cDNA, which served as the sequencing template. Assay: immunoSEQ multiplex PCR; the TCRdb copy retains only in-frame clones and omits some. The data show about 180,000 clones, approximately 50% seen once. V was pared by 8 bases and J by 5 bases, with 12 bases between. CDR1 and CDR2 from the germline V gene are LNHNV and YYDKDF (reference sequence). CDR3 size: 12 residues. Concerning this clone: Its matching antigen is unknown.

This rearrangement joins TRBV15 to TRBJ2-5; D is unresolved. Source: CD8+ T cells sorted from blood, taken at roughly week 53, from a patient treated with tofacitinib. This TCR derives from a human donor with alopecia areata. The CDR3 loop reads CATRGPRETQYF. In nucleotides, the CDR3 is TGTGCCACCCGCGGACCGCGGGAGACCCAGTACTTC.